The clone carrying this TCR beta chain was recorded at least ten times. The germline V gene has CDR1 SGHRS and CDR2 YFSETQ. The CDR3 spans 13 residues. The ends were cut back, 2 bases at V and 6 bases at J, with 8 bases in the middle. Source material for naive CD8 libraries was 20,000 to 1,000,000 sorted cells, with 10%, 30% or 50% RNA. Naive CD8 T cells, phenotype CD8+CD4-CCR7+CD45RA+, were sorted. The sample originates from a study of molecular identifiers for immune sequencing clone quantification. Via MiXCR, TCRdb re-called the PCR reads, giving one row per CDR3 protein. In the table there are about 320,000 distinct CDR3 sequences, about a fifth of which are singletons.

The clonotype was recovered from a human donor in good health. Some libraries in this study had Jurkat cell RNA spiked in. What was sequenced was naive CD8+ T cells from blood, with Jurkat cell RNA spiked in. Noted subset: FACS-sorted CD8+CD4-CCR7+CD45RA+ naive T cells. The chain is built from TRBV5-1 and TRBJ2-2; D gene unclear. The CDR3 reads CASSFRLSGELFF. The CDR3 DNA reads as TGCGCCAGCAGCTTCCGACTGTCCGGGGAGCTGTTTTTT.